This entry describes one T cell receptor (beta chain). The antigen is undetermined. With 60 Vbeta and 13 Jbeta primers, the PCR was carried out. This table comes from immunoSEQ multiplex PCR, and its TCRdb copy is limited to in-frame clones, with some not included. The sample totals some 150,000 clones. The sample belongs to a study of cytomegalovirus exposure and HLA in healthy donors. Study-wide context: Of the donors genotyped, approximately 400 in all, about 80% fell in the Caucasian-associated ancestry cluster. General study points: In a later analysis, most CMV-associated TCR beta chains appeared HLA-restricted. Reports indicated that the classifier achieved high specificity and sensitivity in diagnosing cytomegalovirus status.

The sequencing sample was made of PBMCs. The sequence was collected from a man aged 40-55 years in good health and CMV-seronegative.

CDR3 region: CASSLRGGDYGYTF. The DNA of the CDR3 is TGCGCCAGCAGCTTAAGAGGGGGAGACTATGGCTACACCTTC. The V call is TRBV5-1, the J call TRBJ1-2; a weak D match, TRBD1 (6 bases). Germline V gene data show CDR1 as SGHRS and CDR2 as YFSETQ. This CDR3 has 14 amino acids. With 2 bases removed from V and 3 bases from J, the gap between germline ends came to 11 bases.